Described below is a single TCR beta chain sequence and its context. Its antigen is as yet unknown. Some clones are missing from TCRdb's copy, which holds only in-frame ones; the method was immunoSEQ multiplex PCR. The sample has roughly 90,000 clones, approximately 89% seen once; the top ten hold less than 0.45%. This sample was included in a study of graft-versus-host responses after intestinal transplantation. About the research overall: Uniformly, recipients were administered anti-thymocyte globulin induction with subsequent tacrolimus and steroids for approximately 3 years.

General study points: Individuals carrying graft-donor T cell macrochimerism showed high graft-versus-host to host-versus-graft clonal ratios in allografts. Circulating GvH clone levels at their peak were associated with HvG declines (early post-transplant).

The material was unstimulated CD4+ T cells sorted from spleen or lymph node cells, obtained before transplant. This TCR came from a human donor who was the organ donor for an intestinal transplant.

The CDR3 sequence: CASSRGQKLNEKLFF. The CDR3 DNA reads as TGTGCCAGCAGCCGGGGACAGAAACTAAATGAAAAACTGTTTTTT. The rearrangement links TRBV7-9 to TRBJ1-4; 7 bases fit TRBD1. Germline lookup yields CDR1 SEHNR and CDR2 FQNEAQ (reference sequence). The trim removed 5 bases at V and 5 bases at J, leaving 8 bases unmatched. The CDR3 extends over 15 amino acids.